These 25 T cell receptor beta chains came from one sample sequenced in a study of cytomegalovirus exposure and HLA in healthy donors. Using immunoSEQ multiplex PCR, the repertoire was profiled, and TCRdb retains in-frame clones only, with some absent. The data contain 150,000 to 200,000 clones, more than 65% of them seen just once; the ten biggest clones take up about 3%. Sequenced material: PBMCs. Every receptor here comes from a woman aged 18-29 years in good health and CMV-seropositive.

This clone was observed once. The chain links TRBV10-3 to TRBJ1-2, with D tentatively TRBD1 (6 bases). From germline, CDR1 is ENHRY and CDR2 SYGVKD. Deletions cut 9 bases from V and 2 bases from J, with 13 bases between. This CDR3 contains 13 residues. CDR3 coding DNA: TGTGCCATTCGACAGGAAAAGAACTATGGCTACACCTTC. Translation gives CAIRQEKNYGYTF.

The chain couples TRBV10-1 to TRBJ2-1; TRBD2 agrees at 12 bases. CDR3 size: 15 residues. Germline V lookup: CDR1 WNHNN, CDR2 SYGVQD (reference sequence). Germline trimming cut 2 bases from V and 8 bases from J; bases unmatched to any gene: 4. The CDR3 coding sequence is TGCGCCAGCAGTGAGCTAGCGGGGGGGCTCCATGAGCAGTTCTTC. Residues: CASSELAGGLHEQFF.

This chain joins TRBV7-9 and TRBJ1-2, with D unresolved. This CDR3 is 13 amino acids long. V was clipped by 1 base and J by 11 bases, with 14 bases between them. The germline V gene has CDR1 SEHNR and CDR2 FQNEAQ (reference sequence). The CDR3 sequence: CASSLVMEENYTF. The CDR3, as DNA: TGTGCCAGCAGCTTAGTAATGGAGGAGAATTACACCTTC.

This chain joins TRBV11-3 and TRBJ2-7; maybe TRBD1 (5 bases). Germline V gene lookup returns CDR1 SGHNT and CDR2 YENEEA. This CDR3 comprises 12 residues. Trimming removed 1 base at V and 6 bases at J, with 7 bases between. This CDR3 reads CASSLGGAEQYF. Written as DNA, the CDR3 is TGTGCCAGCAGCTTAGGTGGGGCCGAGCAGTACTTC.

The J gene is TRBJ2-3, the V gene TRBV5-4, with 8 bases fitting TRBD2. Germline CDR1 and CDR2: SGHNT and YYREEE (reference sequence). Trimming removed 4 bases from V and 3 bases from J; junction bases left unmatched: 7. This CDR3 region has 15 residues. CDR3 sequence reads: CASSGAGELTDTQYF. The CDR3 DNA reads as TGTGCCAGCAGCGGAGCGGGGGAATTAACAGATACGCAGTATTTT.

The genes are TRBV7-8 and TRBJ2-5; TRBD2 matches at 9 bases. Losses at the gene ends were 7 bases for V and 4 bases for J; bases not matched to a gene: 7. The CDR3 contains 14 residues. Germline values: CDR1 SGHVS, CDR2 FQNEAQ. The CDR3 DNA sequence: TGTGCCAGCAACCCAGCGGGGGGCTTAGAGACCCAGTACTTC. Amino acid sequence: CASNPAGGLETQYF.

This sequence joins TRBV5-4 and TRBJ1-2, with D perhaps TRBD1 (5 bases). Trimming cost V 0 bases and J 14 bases, with 14 bases left between them. The CDR3 covers 12 residues. Germline CDR1 SGHNT, CDR2 YYREEE (reference sequence). The DNA of the CDR3 is TGTGCCAGCAGCTTGGAGAAAGGGGCGGGGACCTTC. Translated, it gives CASSLEKGAGTF.

The chain is built from TRBV6-6 and TRBJ1-1; the D is unclear. Germline V gene sequence: CDR1 MNHNY, CDR2 SVGAGI (reference sequence). The V end was cut by 0 bases, the J end by 5 bases, with 10 bases between. There are 14 residues in the CDR3. CDR3 nucleotide sequence: TGTGCCAGCAGTTACTCGAATTCGGGGACTGAAGCTTTCTTT. It yields the protein CASSYSNSGTEAFF.

For the CDR3, the DNA is TGCGCCAGCAGCCAAGATAACAGCTATATCCGCGGGGAGCTGTTTTTT. Translation gives CASSQDNSYIRGELFF. The chain uses TRBV4-1 and TRBJ2-2; D is unclear. Trimming took off 0 bases at V and 7 bases at J, with 15 bases between the two ends. Germline V gene sequence: CDR1 MGHRA, CDR2 YSYEKL. This CDR3 region has 16 residues.

V and J are TRBV7-9 and TRBJ2-3; D ambiguous. Germline V gene data show CDR1 as SEHNR and CDR2 as FQNEAQ (reference sequence). V was trimmed by 1 base and J by 6 bases, leaving 5 bases between them. The CDR3 is 12 amino acids. The CDR3 spells CASSLDLDTQYF. CDR3 coding DNA: TGTGCCAGCAGCTTAGATCTTGATACGCAGTATTTT.

As concerns this clone: The junction departs from germline at one end; a sequencing error may be responsible. The rearrangement links TRBV4-1 to TRBJ2-5; 9 nucleotides align to TRBD2. The CDR3 loop spans 15 amino acids. Germline V lookup: CDR1 MGHRA, CDR2 YSYEKL. In DNA, the CDR3 is TGCGCCAGCAGGCAAGTGGGGACTAGCATCGAGACCCAGTACTTC. Translating it yields CASRQVGTSIETQYF.

The CDR3 loop reads CASSYSQIPGELFF. In DNA, the CDR3 is TGTGCCAGCAGTTATTCCCAGATCCCCGGGGAGCTGTTTTTT. The rearrangement links TRBV6-6 to TRBJ2-2; no reliable D call. V was pared by 3 bases and J by 6 bases, with 11 bases between. Germline-derived CDR1 and CDR2 are MNHNY and SVGAGI (reference sequence). There are 14 residues in the CDR3.

The chain has TRBV29-1 and TRBJ2-1; 7 nucleotides match TRBD1. Germline assignment: CDR1 SQVTM and CDR2 ANQGSEA. The CDR3 is 15 residues long. J gave up 3 bases and V 7 bases, and 12 bases lay outside the gene matches. The CDR3 region is CSAIDRVGLYNEQFF. DNA of the CDR3: TGCAGCGCAATTGACAGGGTTGGGCTCTACAATGAGCAGTTCTTC.

The chain joins TRBV6-6 to TRBJ1-1; D is ambiguous. Germline CDR1 and CDR2: MNHNY and SVGAGI (reference sequence). This CDR3 has 13 amino acids. The V end lost 2 bases, the J end lost 11 bases, and 15 bases lay between the germline ends. CDR3 DNA: TGTGCCAGCAGTTACCCCCCGGATCCGAGGGCTTTCTTT. It specifies CASSYPPDPRAFF.

The V call is TRBV5-6, the J call TRBJ1-2; 9 bases fit TRBD1. The CDR3 totals 16 residues. In germline, CDR1 is SGHDT, CDR2 YYEEEE. Germline trimming cut 1 base from V and 8 bases from J; bases unmatched to any gene: 12. CDR3 nucleotides: TGTGCCAGCAGCTTGTTCGGTTCACAGGGGGCATTGGGCTACACCTTC. Translated: CASSLFGSQGALGYTF.

The chain uses TRBV19 and TRBJ2-1; TRBD2 matches 15 bases. The germline V gene encodes CDR1 LNHDA and CDR2 SQIVND (reference sequence). The V segment lost 3 bases and the J segment 9 bases; nucleotides outside the gene matches: 6. This CDR3 region has 16 residues. CDR3 DNA: TGTGCCAGTAGTATTTGGACTAGCGGGGGGGCTAGTGAGCAGTTCTTC. Translating it yields CASSIWTSGGASEQFF.

The rearrangement uses TRBV12-5 and TRBJ1-2; weak D call: TRBD1 (5 bases). V lost 5 bases and J lost 8, with 15 bases in between. CDR3 size: 13 residues. Germline-derived CDR1 and CDR2 are LGHNT and FRNRAP. CDR3: CASGPGLPAGYTF. The CDR3 DNA sequence: TGTGCTAGTGGTCCAGGGCTACCGGCGGGCTACACCTTC.

This sequence joins TRBV7-9 and TRBJ2-5; 14 bases align to TRBD2. Germline V gives CDR1 SEHNR, CDR2 FQNEAQ (reference sequence). The V and J ends lost 5 bases and 4 bases, in that order; junction bases with no gene match: 6. This CDR3 has 16 residues. Written as DNA, the CDR3 is TGTGCCAGCAGCCGACTAGCGGGGGGGCGTTCAGAGACCCAGTACTTC. As protein: CASSRLAGGRSETQYF.

CDR3: CASSVVVSGGEETQYF. The CDR3 coding sequence is TGTGCCAGCAGCGTAGTCGTTAGCGGGGGGGAAGAGACCCAGTACTTC. This chain uses TRBV9 with TRBJ2-5; 11 bases are a match to TRBD2. Germline CDR1 SGDLS, CDR2 YYNGEE. The CDR3 runs to 16 residues. V lost 0 bases to trimming and J lost 3 bases; unmatched junction nucleotides: 4.

This clone appeared a few times. The rearrangement uses TRBV4-2 and TRBJ1-1, with D tentatively TRBD1 (5 bases). The V gene's germline CDR1 is LGHNA and CDR2 YNFKEQ. V was trimmed by 5 bases and J by 1 base, leaving 11 bases between them. The CDR3 runs 14 residues. Here the CDR3 reads CASSVRDGNTEAFF. CDR3 DNA sequence: TGTGCCAGCAGCGTCAGGGATGGGAACACTGAAGCTTTCTTT.

V usage is TRBV2 and J usage is TRBJ1-1; D gene uncertain. CDR1 and CDR2 from the germline V gene are SNHLY and FYNNEI. The CDR3 covers 15 residues. V lost 8 bases, J lost 5 bases, and 21 bases lay in between. The CDR3 is CASGMGASSETEAFF. CDR3 coding DNA: TGTGCCAGCGGGATGGGAGCCTCGTCGGAGACTGAAGCTTTCTTT.

The chain carries TRBV5-6 and TRBJ1-6, with 7 bases lining up with TRBD1. The CDR3 is made up of 13 amino acids. The germline gives CDR1 SGHDT, CDR2 YYEEEE. V lost 3 bases, J lost 8 bases, and 2 bases stayed unmatched. DNA of the CDR3: TGTGCCAGCAGCTGGGACAGAGATTCACCCCTCCACTTT. This sequence encodes CASSWDRDSPLHF.

CDR3 nucleotides: TGTGCCAGCAGCCGGGACATCGTATCACCCCTCCACTTT. Amino acid sequence: CASSRDIVSPLHF. The J gene is TRBJ1-6, the V gene TRBV13; TRBD1 might be the D (6 bases). Germline assignment: CDR1 PRHDT and CDR2 FYEKMQ (reference sequence). This CDR3 has 13 residues. Trimming shortened V by 5 bases and J by 10 bases, and 12 bases separated the two germline ends.

This clone was seen once. The chain links TRBV7-7 to TRBJ2-5; TRBD2 is a possible D gene (5 bases). The CDR3 has 14 residues. The germline V gene encodes CDR1 SSHAT and CDR2 FNYEAQ (reference sequence). Trimming shortened V by 2 bases and J by 5 bases, and 12 bases separated the two germline ends. The CDR3 DNA reads TGTGCCAGCAGCTTACTCTCGCCGGGGGAGACCCAGTACTTC. Translated, it gives CASSLLSPGETQYF.

This clone is a singleton in its sample. This chain uses TRBV12-5 with TRBJ2-1; perhaps TRBD1 as D (6 bases). Germline lookup yields CDR1 LGHNT and CDR2 FRNRAP. CDR3 length: 16 amino acids. The V end was cut by 0 bases, the J end by 5 bases, with 14 bases between. The CDR3 loop reads CASGLVTGQPDNEQFF. For the CDR3, the DNA is TGTGCTAGTGGTTTGGTAACTGGACAGCCAGACAATGAGCAGTTCTTC. The whole variable domain, filled in from reference TRBV12-5 and TRBJ2-1, reads DARVTQTPRHKVTEMGQEVTMRCQPILGHNTVFWYRQTMMQGLELLAYFRNRAPLDDSGMPKDRFSAEMPDATLATLKIQPSEPRDSAVYFCASGLVTGQPDNEQFFGPGTRLTVL.